This TCR beta chain was recovered during a study of blood T cell repertoires in COVID-19. The data were produced by immunoSEQ multiplex PCR, yet TCRdb's version contains in-frame clones alone and is incomplete. The data show approximately 160,000 clones, about three quarters seen once. There are 16 residues in the CDR3. Germline V lookup: CDR1 SGHVT, CDR2 SQSDAQ. Trimming took 3 bases from V and 7 from J; bases not matched to a gene: 8. The chain couples TRBV7-4 to TRBJ1-6; 8 bases map to TRBD1. The specimen was peripheral blood. The receptor comes from a man aged 55 to 70 with acute or convalescent COVID-19. The CDR3 protein is CASSLTGVTRNSPLHF. The CDR3 nucleotides are TGTGCCAGCAGCTTGACAGGGGTTACCAGAAATTCACCCCTCCACTTT.